Each of the 14 T cell receptor beta chains below was sequenced from the same sample in a study of CD8 T cells in ankylosing spondylitis. TCRdb used MiXCR to reprocess the 5' RACE reads, holding one entry per CDR3 protein. The sample records roughly 260,000 distinct CDR3 sequences, roughly 20% being singletons. Sequencing was carried out using blood, either unsorted or a sorted T cell fraction (not recorded which). The receptor set was obtained from a male donor with ankylosing spondylitis or in good health (not recorded which).

The CDR3 region is CASSPTGGREQFF. The CDR3 bases are TGCGCCAGCAGCCCTACAGGGGGCCGCGAGCAGTTCTTC. The chain recombines TRBV5-1 with TRBJ2-1; TRBD1 agrees at 9 bases. V was clipped by 4 bases and J by 10 bases; unmatched bases: 6. Germline V CDR1 and CDR2: SGHRS, YFSETQ. This CDR3 has 13 residues.

This clonotype was picked up many times. The chain employs TRBV5-1 and TRBJ2-3; TRBD1 matches 7 bases. This CDR3 spans 14 amino acids. The V gene's germline CDR1 is SGHRS and CDR2 YFSETQ. V was clipped by 1 base and J by 4 bases; unmatched bases: 3. CDR3 bases: TGCGCCAGCAGCTTGAGACAGGGTTCAGATACGCAGTATTTT. Translating it yields CASSLRQGSDTQYF. Together with reference TRBV5-1 and TRBJ2-3, the CDR3 gives the full variable domain: KAGVTQTPRYLIKTRGQQVTLSCSPISGHRSVSWYQQTPGQGLQFLFEYFSETQRNKGNFPGRFSGRQFSNSRSEMNVSTLELGDSALYLCASSLRQGSDTQYFGPGTRLTVL.

This clonotype has just a few counts. The chain couples TRBV11-2 to TRBJ2-7, with D perhaps given as TRBD1 or TRBD2 (5 bases each). V shed 6 bases and J shed 0 bases, with 15 bases lying between them. The CDR3 spans 15 residues. Germline CDR1 SGHAT, CDR2 FQNNGV. CDR3 coding DNA: TGTGCCAGCAGTCCGGGACGCCGAGGCTCCTACGAGCAGTACGTC. Residues: CASSPGRRGSYEQYV.

V and J are TRBV6-2 or TRBV6-3 and TRBJ2-6, with 8 bases fitting TRBD1. V lost 6 bases, J lost 0 bases, and 7 bases stayed unmatched. In germline, CDR1 is MNHEY, CDR2 SVGEGT. The CDR3 has 17 residues. CDR3 sequence reads: CASSQGQGYSGANVLTF. The CDR3 DNA sequence: TGTGCCAGCAGCCAAGGACAGGGATACTCTGGGGCCAACGTCCTGACTTTC.

In its sample, this clonotype is medium-sized (0.01 to 0.1%). The chain carries TRBV12-3 or TRBV12-4 and TRBJ2-5; TRBD2 matches 8 bases. The V gene end was trimmed by 3 bases and the J gene end by 3 bases; junction bases not matched to a gene: 3. The CDR3 contains 14 residues. Written as DNA, the CDR3 is TGTGCCAGCAGTTTTGGTAGCGGGGAAGAGACCCAGTACTTC. Protein product: CASSFGSGEETQYF.

CDR3 sequence reads: CASSAGTDTGELFF. The CDR3 bases are TGCGCCAGCAGCGCCGGGACAGACACCGGGGAGCTGTTTTTT. The chain links TRBV5-1 to TRBJ2-2; 7 bases are a match to TRBD1. V was clipped by 4 bases and J by 3 bases; unmatched bases: 3. CDR3 length: 14 residues. Germline CDR1 and CDR2: SGHRS and YFSETQ. Combining the CDR3 with reference TRBV5-1 and TRBJ2-2 gives the whole variable domain KAGVTQTPRYLIKTRGQQVTLSCSPISGHRSVSWYQQTPGQGLQFLFEYFSETQRNKGNFPGRFSGRQFSNSRSEMNVSTLELGDSALYLCASSAGTDTGELFFGEGSRLTVL.

In this sample, this clonotype turned up many times. The CDR3 spells CASSARQGADTEAFF. The CDR3 coding sequence is TGTGCCAGCAGCGCAAGACAGGGGGCGGATACTGAAGCTTTCTTT. V is TRBV4-2 and J is TRBJ1-1; 10 bases agree with TRBD1. The CDR3 sequence is 15 residues long. V trimming: 5 bases; J trimming: 5 bases; junction bases outside the gene matches: 8. Germline V gene data show CDR1 as LGHNA and CDR2 as YNFKEQ.

In regard to this clonotype: Germline is not matched at one junction end, which may reflect a read error. The chain couples TRBV5-1 to TRBJ2-1, with 8 nucleotides matching TRBD2. The CDR3 consists of 14 residues. The germline CDR1 and CDR2 sequences are SGHRS and YFSETQ. CDR3 coding DNA: TGCGCCAACAGCTTGTTACTAGCGGAGGGTGAGCAGTTCTTC. It translates to CANSLLLAEGEQFF. Combining the CDR3 with reference TRBV5-1 and TRBJ2-1 gives the whole variable domain KAGVTQTPRYLIKTRGQQVTLSCSPISGHRSVSWYQQTPGQGLQFLFEYFSETQRNKGNFPGRFSGRQFSNSRSEMNVSTLELGDSALYLCANSLLLAEGEQFFGPGTRLTVL.

V usage is TRBV12-3 or TRBV12-4 and J usage is TRBJ2-1; possible D gene TRBD2, 7 bases. This CDR3 is built from 16 residues. V lost 1 base, J lost 7 bases, and 17 bases lay in between. The chain's CDR3 is CASSLEGGESFNEQFF. CDR3 coding DNA: TGTGCCAGCAGTTTAGAAGGGGGGGAATCTTTTAATGAGCAGTTCTTC.

The CDR3 nucleotides are TGCAGCGTTCGCCCGGGACAGGGGGCCGGGGAGCTGTTTTTT. Residues: CSVRPGQGAGELFF. The rearrangement links TRBV29-1 to TRBJ2-2; 11 bases map to TRBD1. The CDR3 totals 14 residues. V lost 5 bases to trimming and J lost 6 bases; unmatched junction nucleotides: 5. The germline gives CDR1 SQVTM, CDR2 ANQGSEA.

The rearrangement links TRBV29-1 to TRBJ2-7; D is unclear. The CDR3 contains 9 residues. Germline V gives CDR1 SQVTM, CDR2 ANQGSEA. In DNA, the CDR3 is TGCAGCGTTGGGCCCCCTGTCCACGTC. Its protein product is CSVGPPVHV.

The chain employs TRBV12-3 or TRBV12-4 and TRBJ2-2; 9 bases align to TRBD2. J lost 6 bases, V lost 6 bases, and 5 bases had no gene match. The CDR3 totals 14 residues. The CDR3 sequence is CASRTGLAAGELFF. The DNA of the CDR3 is TGTGCCAGCAGAACGGGACTAGCTGCCGGGGAGCTGTTTTTT.

This clonotype was counted a few times. This chain connects TRBV20-1 to TRBJ1-2; TRBD1 might be the D (5 bases). This CDR3 spans 14 amino acids. The germline V and J ends were trimmed by 0 bases and 6 bases, with 14 bases remaining between them. Per germline, CDR1 DFQATT and CDR2 SNEGSKA (reference sequence). CDR3 region: CSARDRRGSDGYTF. CDR3 DNA sequence: TGCAGTGCTAGAGACCGGCGGGGGTCGGATGGCTACACCTTC.

In this sample, this clonotype turned up a few times. Here the CDR3 DNA reads TGTGCCACAAGGGGGACAGGGGTTAATTCACCCCTCCACTTT. It yields the protein CATRGTGVNSPLHF. This chain joins TRBV15 and TRBJ1-6; TRBD1 matches 10 bases. The V and J ends lost 9 bases and 6 bases, in that order; junction bases with no gene match: 5. Germline assignment: CDR1 LNHNV and CDR2 YYDKDF (reference sequence). The CDR3 sequence is 14 residues long.